The sequence of this T cell receptor (beta chain) was determined in a study of CD8 T cells in ankylosing spondylitis. Construction of TCR beta libraries was performed using quantitative 5'-RACE with molecular barcodes. TCRdb re-called the 5' RACE reads through MiXCR, storing one row per CDR3 protein. Of around 33,000 distinct CDR3 sequences in the sample, about 6.8% are singletons; the top ten hold 10% to 13%. About this clonotype itself: Its cognate antigen is unknown.

Study-wide results and limits: Significant enrichment of disease-linked clones was reportedly seen in matched ankylosing spondylitis synovial fluid. It appeared that ankylosing spondylitis blood was characterized by a TCR beta motif of several highly homologous variants.

V trimming: 4 bases; J trimming: 5 bases; junction bases outside the gene matches: 4. The CDR3 contains 13 residues. Germline V gives CDR1 SQVTM, CDR2 ANQGSEA. Sequenced material: blood, either unsorted or a sorted T cell fraction (not recorded which). The clonotype was recovered from a male donor with ankylosing spondylitis or in good health (not recorded which). V and J are TRBV29-1 and TRBJ2-5; 10 bases are a match to TRBD1. The CDR3 spells CSVVPGQGETQYF. The CDR3 DNA reads TGCAGCGTTGTACCGGGACAGGGGGAGACCCAGTACTTC.